These 24 T cell receptor beta chains came from one sample sequenced in a study of T cell responses to AZD1222 COVID-19 vaccine. The repertoire was sequenced with immunoSEQ multiplex PCR; TCRdb's copy has only in-frame clones and lacks some. The sample shows 85,000 to 90,000 clones, around 90% of them seen only once. The specimen was peripheral blood, collected 28 days after the second AZD1222 dose. These receptors were collected from an adult who received the AZD1222 COVID-19 vaccine.

CDR3 sequence: CARTPRSNQPQHF. The CDR3 DNA reads TGTGCCAGGACACCCAGGAGCAATCAGCCCCAGCATTTT. The rearrangement uses TRBV28 and TRBJ1-5; no clear D. This CDR3 region has 13 residues. Trimming removed 9 bases at V and 1 base at J, with 10 bases between. Per germline, CDR1 MDHEN and CDR2 SYDVKM.

This rearrangement joins TRBV6-2 or TRBV6-3 to TRBJ2-3; the D is unclear. The CDR3 runs to 12 residues. Germline lookup yields CDR1 MNHEY and CDR2 SVGEGT. V lost 4 bases and J 4 bases, leaving 6 bases between the germline ends. CDR3 DNA sequence: TGTGCCAGCAGTTTAGGTCCAGATACGCAGTATTTT. This translates into CASSLGPDTQYF.

V is TRBV24-1 and J is TRBJ2-7; 7 positions match TRBD1. Germline V gene data show CDR1 as KGHDR and CDR2 as SFDVKD. The J segment lost 3 bases and the V segment lost 7 bases, leaving 8 bases of the junction unmatched. The CDR3 runs 14 residues. The CDR3 nucleotides read TGTGCCACCAGCAAGGCCGGGACAGACTACGAGCAGTACTTC. Translating it yields CATSKAGTDYEQYF.

This clone has just one count. The CDR3 here is CASSFVTGSQFF. CDR3 nucleotides: TGTGCCAGCAGTTTTGTAACAGGGTCACAGTTCTTC. The chain employs TRBV12-3 or TRBV12-4 and TRBJ2-1, with D tentatively TRBD1 (6 bases). CDR3 size: 12 residues. With 3 bases removed from V and 13 bases from J, the gap between germline ends came to 13 bases.

This clone was counted a few times. The chain carries TRBV2 and TRBJ2-7, with TRBD1 identical over 7 bases. CDR1 and CDR2 (germline): SNHLY, FYNNEI. The CDR3 loop spans 12 amino acids. The J segment lost 0 bases and the V segment lost 7 bases, leaving 0 bases of the junction unmatched. CDR3 amino acids: CASNRGSYEQYV. The CDR3 DNA reads as TGTGCCAGCAACAGGGGCTCCTACGAGCAGTACGTC.

The V and J genes are TRBV9 and TRBJ2-3, with D uncertain. This CDR3 is built from 16 residues. The V end was cut by 3 bases, the J end by 2 bases, with 16 bases between. The germline V gene has CDR1 SGDLS and CDR2 YYNGEE. For the CDR3, the DNA is TGTGCCAGCAGCGCTGGGTTAATGGCCCTCACAGATACGCAGTATTTT. Translation gives CASSAGLMALTDTQYF.

The V call is TRBV7-2, the J call TRBJ2-7; D remains unclear. The CDR3 is 18 residues long. Germline CDR1 SGHTA, CDR2 FQGNSA. The ends were cut back, 4 bases at V and 0 bases at J, with 22 bases in the middle. CDR3 coding DNA: TGTGCCAGCAGCTCCCAGGCGGAAGGACCCGCTAGCTCCTACGAGCAGTACGTC. Protein sequence: CASSSQAEGPASSYEQYV.

This rearrangement joins TRBV5-4 to TRBJ2-5; TRBD1 or TRBD2 may be the D gene (5 bases each). Trimming removed 0 bases at V and 4 bases at J, with 10 bases between. Germline V gives CDR1 SGHNT, CDR2 YYREEE (reference sequence). This CDR3 is 14 amino acids long. The CDR3 bases are TGTGCCAGCAGCTTGGGCCCAGGGACAGAGACCCAGTACTTC. This gives the protein CASSLGPGTETQYF.

This rearrangement joins TRBV3-1 (or the pseudogene TRBV3-2) to TRBJ2-3; D possibly uses TRBD1 or TRBD2 (5 bases each). The CDR3 has 16 amino acids. The germline V gene has CDR1 LGHDT and CDR2 YNNKEL (reference sequence). Trimming removed 3 bases from V and 2 bases from J, with 15 bases in between. The chain's CDR3 is CASSQATGANTDTQYF. In DNA form, the CDR3 reads TGTGCCAGCAGCCAGGCCACCGGGGCTAACACAGATACGCAGTATTTT.

This chain connects TRBV7-8 to TRBJ2-5; D is undetermined. Germline V gene data show CDR1 as SGHVS and CDR2 as FQNEAQ. Trimming shortened V by 7 bases and J by 2 bases, and 8 bases separated the two germline ends. CDR3 length equals 12 residues. CDR3 residues: CASNRVQETQYF. Written as DNA, the CDR3 is TGTGCCAGCAACCGGGTACAAGAGACCCAGTACTTC.

The gene calls are TRBV6-1 and TRBJ1-5; TRBD1 agrees at 9 bases. Germline V gene lookup returns CDR1 MNHNS and CDR2 SASEGT. The CDR3 runs 20 residues. The junction had 17 bases not matched to a gene; V was cut back by 2 bases and J by 3 bases. The CDR3 DNA sequence: TGTGCCAGCAGTGAACCCGGGACAGGGAGCTCCTGGTTGGACAATCAGCCCCAGCATTTT. This gives the protein CASSEPGTGSSWLDNQPQHF.

The V call is TRBV6-5, the J call TRBJ2-7, with D possibly matching TRBD2 (5 bases). V lost 8 bases and J lost 5, with 22 bases in between. This CDR3 region has 15 residues. Germline V gene lookup returns CDR1 MNHEY and CDR2 SVGAGI. As DNA, the CDR3 is TGTGCCAGCGCTATCCTTCGGGCGGGCGCGGACGAGCAGTACTTC. This sequence encodes CASAILRAGADEQYF.

The J gene is TRBJ1-6, the V gene TRBV18; no reliable D call. V was clipped by 6 bases and J by 7 bases, with 7 bases between them. Germline-derived CDR1 and CDR2 are KGHSH and LQKENI. CDR3 length: 12 amino acids. CDR3 coding DNA: TGTGCCAGCTCCAATCGGAATTCACCCCTCCACTTT. Translation: CASSNRNSPLHF.

The chain has TRBV7-2 and TRBJ2-7; the match to TRBD2 covers 8 bases. Per germline, CDR1 SGHTA and CDR2 FQGNSA. V was pared by 3 bases and J by 3 bases, with 7 bases of the junction left unmatched. This CDR3 region has 15 residues. DNA of the CDR3: TGTGCCAGCAGCTTTATCGAGCGGGGGTTCTACGAGCAGTACTTC. Translating it yields CASSFIERGFYEQYF. Complete variable domain (other parts from reference TRBV7-2 and TRBJ2-7): GAGVSQSPSNKVTEKGKDVELRCDPISGHTALYWYRQSLGQGLEFLIYFQGNSAPDKSGLPSDRFSAERTGGSVSTLTIQRTQQEDSAVYLCASSFIERGFYEQYFGPGTRLTVT.

The chain links TRBV6-5 to TRBJ1-2; tentatively, D is TRBD1 (6 bases). The V end was cut by 2 bases, the J end by 3 bases, with 10 bases between. Germline CDR1 is MNHEY and CDR2 is SVGAGI. The CDR3 runs 14 residues. CDR3 region: CASSYGGGYYGYTF. CDR3 bases: TGTGCCAGCAGTTACGGAGGGGGATACTATGGCTACACCTTC.

J is TRBJ1-2 and V is TRBV19; 7 bases fit TRBD1. The CDR3 runs to 15 residues. The J segment lost 5 bases and the V segment lost 1 base, leaving 7 bases of the junction unmatched. Germline V gene data show CDR1 as LNHDA and CDR2 as SQIVND (reference sequence). CDR3 in amino acids: CASSIGTGLRYGYTF. Written as DNA, the CDR3 is TGTGCCAGTAGTATAGGGACAGGACTGCGTTATGGCTACACCTTC. Filled out from reference TRBV19 and TRBJ1-2, the complete variable domain reads DGGITQSPKYLFRKEGQNVTLSCEQNLNHDAMYWYRQDPGQGLRLIYYSQIVNDFQKGDIAEGYSVSREKKESFPLTVTSAQKNPTAFYLCASSIGTGLRYGYTFGSGTRLTVV.

The J gene is TRBJ1-2, the V gene TRBV7-2, with TRBD1 identical over 7 bases. With 0 bases clipped from V and 6 bases from J, the junction kept 7 bases outside the gene matches. The CDR3 extends over 15 amino acids. Germline CDR1 reads SGHTA; CDR2 reads FQGNSA. CDR3 sequence: CASSLARQGRNGYTF. The CDR3 DNA sequence: TGTGCCAGCAGCTTAGCTCGACAGGGACGGAATGGCTACACCTTC.

The gene calls are TRBV10-3 and TRBJ2-3; 7 positions agree with TRBD2. After removal of 1 base from V and 3 bases from J, the junction contained 13 bases not matched to a gene. CDR1 and CDR2 from the germline V gene are ENHRY and SYGVKD. The length of the CDR3 is 18 residues. The CDR3 nucleotides are TGTGCCATCAGTGAGTGGAGCGGGGCCCATTCAGGGACAGATACGCAGTATTTT. It translates to CAISEWSGAHSGTDTQYF.

The rearrangement uses TRBV6-1 and TRBJ2-1, with 8 nucleotides matching TRBD1. Trimming took 3 bases from V and 1 from J; bases not matched to a gene: 5. The CDR3 is made up of 16 amino acids. From germline, CDR1 is MNHNS and CDR2 SASEGT. Written as DNA, the CDR3 is TGTGCCAGCAGTGACCGGACAGGGTCATCCTACAATGAGCAGTTCTTC. This codes for CASSDRTGSSYNEQFF.

This chain links TRBV9 with TRBJ1-2, with D possibly TRBD1 on 6 matching bases. Germline values: CDR1 SGDLS, CDR2 YYNGEE. The V end lost 0 bases, the J end lost 4 bases, and 13 bases lay between the germline ends. This CDR3 contains 15 residues. The CDR3 bases are TGTGCCAGCAGCGTAGCGTCAGGGGACCTCTATGGCTACACCTTC. This translates into CASSVASGDLYGYTF.

The V gene is TRBV19, the J gene TRBJ1-2; TRBD1 is a possible D gene (5 bases). This CDR3 comprises 15 residues. V was cut by 7 bases and J by 5 bases, with 20 bases left in between. Germline V gene sequence: CDR1 LNHDA, CDR2 SQIVND (reference sequence). CDR3 nucleotides: TGTGCCAGTAAACCCGGGGGAGGGCAGGAGTATGGCTACACCTTC. It specifies CASKPGGGQEYGYTF.

The chain carries TRBV27 and TRBJ2-1; the D gene is possibly TRBD2 (7 bases). Trimming removed 5 bases from V and 3 bases from J, with 17 bases in between. Germline assignment: CDR1 MNHEY and CDR2 SMNVEV (reference sequence). The CDR3 spans 16 residues. The CDR3 sequence is CASSLLGGRFYNEQFF. Here the CDR3 DNA reads TGTGCCAGCAGTCTCCTCGGGGGGCGTTTCTACAATGAGCAGTTCTTC.

The chain carries TRBV10-3 and TRBJ2-7, with unresolved D. V was pared by 4 bases and J by 7 bases, with 14 bases between. This CDR3 spans 13 amino acids. Germline V gives CDR1 ENHRY, CDR2 SYGVKD. CDR3 coding DNA: TGTGCCATCAGTGCATCTCCTTTTTCGGAGCAGTACGTC. It is translated as CAISASPFSEQYV.

The rearrangement links TRBV28 to TRBJ1-2; D remains unclear. The CDR3 covers 15 residues. The V and J ends lost 6 bases and 4 bases respectively, with 18 bases between them. In germline, CDR1 is MDHEN, CDR2 SYDVKM. CDR3: CASRSLGGQSYGYTF. Written as DNA, the CDR3 is TGTGCCAGCAGGAGTTTAGGAGGGCAAAGCTATGGCTACACCTTC.